Following are 7 T cell receptor beta chains from one sample sequenced in a study of control samples from healthy donors and cancer patients. TCRdb's copy holds only in-frame clones and misses some; the assay was immunoSEQ multiplex PCR. The profile shows roughly 170,000 clones, around 95% of them singletons. The sequencing sample was made of blood. The receptors here all came from a woman aged 60-75 years in good health.

The V gene is TRBV5-4, the J gene TRBJ2-6; tentatively, D is TRBD1 or TRBD2 (5 bases each). CDR3 length: 17 amino acids. Germline CDR1 is SGHNT and CDR2 is YYREEE (reference sequence). Trimming took off 3 bases at V and 0 bases at J, with 13 bases between the two ends. The CDR3 here is CASSSRDRPSGANVLTF. For the CDR3, the DNA is TGTGCCAGCAGCTCCCGGGACCGCCCCTCTGGGGCCAACGTCCTGACTTTC.

V is TRBV12-5 and J is TRBJ2-2, with a tentative D call TRBD1 (5 bases). V shed 2 bases and J shed 6 bases, with 16 bases lying between them. CDR3 size: 16 residues. The germline gives CDR1 LGHNT, CDR2 FRNRAP. The CDR3 DNA follows: TGTGCTAGTGGTTTGTGGGCAGGGTCGGTCCCCGGGGAGCTGTTTTTT. This gives the protein CASGLWAGSVPGELFF.

Note on this clone: A junction boundary mismatches the germline segment, possibly from a read error. V usage is TRBV6-5 and J usage is TRBJ1-1; possible D gene TRBD1, 6 bases. This CDR3 is built from 15 residues. CDR1 and CDR2 from the germline V gene are MNHEY and SVGAGI. The CDR3 reads CASSRDPGQTRPTIF. Here the CDR3 DNA reads TGTGCCAGCAGTAGAGACCCCGGACAGACCAGGCCCACCATCTTT.

The chain links TRBV27 to TRBJ1-3; D is uncertain. The ends were cut back, 0 bases at V and 2 bases at J, with 8 bases in the middle. Germline CDR1 MNHEY, CDR2 SMNVEV (reference sequence). The CDR3 sequence is 15 residues long. Written as DNA, the CDR3 is TGTGCCAGCAGTTTATCGGTGGCAGCTGGAAACACCATATATTTT. It codes for CASSLSVAAGNTIYF.

There are a few counts of this clone. CDR3 sequence reads: CASSLNQGTSNEKLFF. CDR3 DNA sequence: TGTGCCAGCAGCCTGAACCAGGGGACCTCTAATGAAAAACTGTTTTTT. This chain joins TRBV2 and TRBJ1-4; possibly TRBD1 for D (6 bases). This CDR3 has 16 amino acids. Trimming removed 6 bases at V and 3 bases at J, with 17 bases between. CDR1 and CDR2 from the germline V gene are SNHLY and FYNNEI.

This clone was found once. The chain has TRBV11-3 and TRBJ2-7, with D possibly TRBD1 on 6 matching bases. Trimming removed 6 bases at V and 1 base at J, with 19 bases between. Germline V gene sequence: CDR1 SGHNT, CDR2 YENEEA. This CDR3 has 16 residues. Here the CDR3 reads CASRSTGIPISYEQYF. The CDR3 coding sequence is TGTGCCAGCAGATCCACAGGGATTCCAATTTCCTACGAGCAGTACTTC.

The J gene is TRBJ1-6, the V gene TRBV27; D unresolved. Trimming took 2 bases from V and 6 from J, leaving 11 bases between them. The CDR3 sequence is 15 residues long. Germline CDR1 is MNHEY and CDR2 is SMNVEV (reference sequence). Here the CDR3 reads CASSLTRQTNSPLHF. The CDR3, as DNA: TGTGCCAGCAGTTTAACCCGACAAACTAATTCACCCCTCCACTTT.